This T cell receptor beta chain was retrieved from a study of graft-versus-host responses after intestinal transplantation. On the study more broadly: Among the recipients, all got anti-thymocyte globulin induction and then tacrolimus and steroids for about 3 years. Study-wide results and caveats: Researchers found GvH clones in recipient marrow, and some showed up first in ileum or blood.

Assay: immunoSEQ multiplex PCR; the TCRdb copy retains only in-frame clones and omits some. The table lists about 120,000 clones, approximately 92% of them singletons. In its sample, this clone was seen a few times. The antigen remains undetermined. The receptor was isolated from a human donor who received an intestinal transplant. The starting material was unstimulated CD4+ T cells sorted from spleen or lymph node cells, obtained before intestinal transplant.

The CDR3 spells CASSDAILTGAGDTIYF. DNA of the CDR3: TGTGCCAGCAGTGACGCCATTTTGACAGGGGCAGGCGACACCATATATTTT. The V call is TRBV6-1, the J call TRBJ1-3; TRBD1 matches at 8 bases. The CDR3 is 17 amino acids. The trim removed 3 bases at V and 8 bases at J, leaving 15 bases unmatched. In germline, CDR1 is MNHNS, CDR2 SASEGT.